There are many counts of the clone carrying this T cell receptor beta chain. The hyperthyroidism patients had all been newly diagnosed, and their disease duration was under 2 months. Their ages ranged from 18 to 65 years. A roughly 10 ml volume of fresh peripheral blood provided the PBMCs. The CDR3 regions of TCR beta were amplified from RNA transcripts. In the first-round RT-PCR of the TCR CDR3, the HTBI primer set was used. TCRdb redid the calling of the multiplex PCR reads with MiXCR, one entry per CDR3 protein. The table has around 200,000 distinct CDR3 sequences, about 18% seen once; the top ten hold 25% to 35%. This record comes from a study of T cells in Graves' hyperthyroidism and ophthalmopathy. The germline V gene encodes CDR1 MDHEN and CDR2 SYDVKM. Trimming cost V 5 bases and J 7 bases, with 12 bases left between them. This CDR3 contains 14 residues.

The source is a woman in her forties or fifties with Graves' hyperthyroidism. The chain joins TRBV28 to TRBJ1-6; no definite D call. The specimen was blood. CDR3 region: CASSLSYTNSPLHF. The CDR3 bases are TGTGCCAGCAGTCTCTCCTACACGAATTCACCCCTCCACTTT.